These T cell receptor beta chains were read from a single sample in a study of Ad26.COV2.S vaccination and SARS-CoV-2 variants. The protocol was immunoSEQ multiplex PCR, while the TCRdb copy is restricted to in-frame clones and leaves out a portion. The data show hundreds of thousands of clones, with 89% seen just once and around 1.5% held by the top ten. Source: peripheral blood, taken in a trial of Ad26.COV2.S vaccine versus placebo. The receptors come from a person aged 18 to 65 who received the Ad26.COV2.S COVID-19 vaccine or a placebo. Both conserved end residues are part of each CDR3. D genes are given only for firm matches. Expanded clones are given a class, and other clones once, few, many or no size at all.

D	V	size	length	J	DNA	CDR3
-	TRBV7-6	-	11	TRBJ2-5	TGTGCCAGCAGCGACCAAGAGACCCAGTACTTC	CASSDQETQYF
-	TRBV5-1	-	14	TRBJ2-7	TGCGCCAGCAGCTTGGTGGGGAACTCCTACGAGCAGTACTTC	CASSLVGNSYEQYF
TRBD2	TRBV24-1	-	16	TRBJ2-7	TGTGCCACCAGTGATTCACCGACTAGCGGGAGAAGCGAGCAGTACTTC	CATSDSPTSGRSEQYF
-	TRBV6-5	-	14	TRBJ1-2	TGTGCCAGCACGATGTCCCCGACAGGCCGGGGCTACACCTTC	CASTMSPTGRGYTF
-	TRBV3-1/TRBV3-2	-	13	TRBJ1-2	TGTGCCAGCAGCTACCCGGGGACTGTGGACTACACCTTC	CASSYPGTVDYTF
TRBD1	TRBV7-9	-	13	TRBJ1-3	TGTGCCAGCAGTTTACAGGGGGCCAGCACCATATATTTT	CASSLQGASTIYF
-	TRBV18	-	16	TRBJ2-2	TGTGCCAGCTCACCGCCGGTGATTGGGTTGTCCGGGGAGCTGTTTTTT	CASSPPVIGLSGELFF
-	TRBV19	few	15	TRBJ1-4	TGTGCCAGTACCGCGGACGAAACAAGGGCTGAAAAACTGTTTTTT	CASTADETRAEKLFF
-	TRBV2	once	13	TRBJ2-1	TGTGCCAGCTCGATGGATTTAGGAAATGAGCAGTTCTTC	CASSMDLGNEQFF
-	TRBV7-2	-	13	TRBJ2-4	TGTGCCAGCAGCTTAGTCAGGAGTGGCATTCAGTACTTC	CASSLVRSGIQYF
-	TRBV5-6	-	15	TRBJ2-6	TGTGCCAGCAGCTTGTTGCAGGTTGGGGCCAACGTCCTGACTTTC	CASSLLQVGANVLTF
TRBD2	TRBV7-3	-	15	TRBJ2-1	TGTGCCAGCAGCTTTCGACTAGCGGGGACGAATGAGCAGTTCTTC	CASSFRLAGTNEQFF
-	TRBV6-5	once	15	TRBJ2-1	TGTGCCAGCAGCTTCAGGAAGAGTTCCTACAATGAGCAGTTCTTC	CASSFRKSSYNEQFF
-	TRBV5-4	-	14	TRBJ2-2	TGTGCCAGCAGCTTGTATCAGGGAAGCGGGGAGCTGTTTTTT	CASSLYQGSGELFF
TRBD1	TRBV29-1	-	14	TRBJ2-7	TGCAGCGTTGAAAGGGGGACGGGGACAGTTAAGCAGTACTTC	CSVERGTGTVKQYF
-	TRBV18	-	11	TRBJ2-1	TGTGCCAGCTCACCGGGAAATGAGCAGTTCTTC	CASSPGNEQFF
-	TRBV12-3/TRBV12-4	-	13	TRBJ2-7	TGTGCCAGCAGTACGGACACTACCTACGAGCAGTACTTC	CASSTDTTYEQYF
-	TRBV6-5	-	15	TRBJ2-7	TGTGCCAGCAGTTACTTAAGAGGACAGCCCTACGAGCAGTACTTC	CASSYLRGQPYEQYF
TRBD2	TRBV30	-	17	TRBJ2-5	TGTGCCTGGAGTGGTACTAGCGGGGGGCCGGGTAGTGTGACCCAGTACTTC	CAWSGTSGGPGSVTQYF
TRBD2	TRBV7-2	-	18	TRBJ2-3	TGTGCCAGCAGCTTAGCGGGGACTAGCGGGACTAGCACAGATACGCAGTATTTT	CASSLAGTSGTSTDTQYF
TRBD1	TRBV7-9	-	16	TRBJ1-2	TGTGCCACAAGGGAGAGAGACAGGGGGCGCCAGGATGGCTACACCTTC	CATRERDRGRQDGYTF
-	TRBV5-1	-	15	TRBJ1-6	TGCGCCAGCAGCTTGGCCGGCAGGGTGCGGTCACCCCTCCACTTT	CASSLAGRVRSPLHF
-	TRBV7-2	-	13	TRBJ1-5	TGTGCCAGCAGCGTCGCTAGGTCCGGGCCCCAGCATTTT	CASSVARSGPQHF
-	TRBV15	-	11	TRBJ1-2	TGTGCCACCAGCAGGGAGGGTGGCTACACCTTC	CATSREGGYTF
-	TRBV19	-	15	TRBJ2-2	TGTGCCAGTAGTATGTGGACGGCGAACACCGGGGAGCTGTTTTTT	CASSMWTANTGELFF
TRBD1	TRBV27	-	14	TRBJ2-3	TGTGCCAGCTCCTGGGGACAGACCACAGATACGCAGTATTTT	CASSWGQTTDTQYF
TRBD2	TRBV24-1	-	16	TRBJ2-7	TGTGCCACCAGTGGTGCCGGGACTAGCGGTGCCTACGAGCAGTACTTC	CATSGAGTSGAYEQYF
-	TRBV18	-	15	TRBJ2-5	TGTGCCAGCTCACCAGTTTACTTGAGCGGAGAGACCCAGTACTTC	CASSPVYLSGETQYF
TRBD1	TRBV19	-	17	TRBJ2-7	TGTGCCAGTAGTATTTCCAGACAGGGGATAAACTCCTACGAGCAGTACTTC	CASSISRQGINSYEQYF
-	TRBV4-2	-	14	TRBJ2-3	TGTGCCAGCAGCCAAGCGTCTAGCACAGATACGCAGTATTTT	CASSQASSTDTQYF
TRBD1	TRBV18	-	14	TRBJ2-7	TGTGCCAGCTCACCTGGGACAGGTTCCTACGAGCAGTACTTC	CASSPGTGSYEQYF
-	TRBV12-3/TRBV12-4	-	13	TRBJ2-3	TGTGCCAGCCGCCGGGGTGAGGCAGATACGCAGTATTTT	CASRRGEADTQYF
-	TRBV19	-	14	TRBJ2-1	TGTGCCAGTACCCAGGGGGACTCGACTATTGAGCAGTTCTTC	CASTQGDSTIEQFF
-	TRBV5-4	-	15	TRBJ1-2	TGTGCCAGCAGCCAAGATTCAGGGGCTAGCTATGGCTACACCTTC	CASSQDSGASYGYTF
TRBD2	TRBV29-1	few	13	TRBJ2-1	TGCAGCGGCGGACTAGCGGAGTACAATGAGCAGTTCTTC	CSGGLAEYNEQFF
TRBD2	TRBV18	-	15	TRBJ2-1	TGTGCCAGCTCAGGAACTAGCGGGAGTGGCAATGAGCAGTTCTTC	CASSGTSGSGNEQFF
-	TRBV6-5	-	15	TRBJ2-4	TGTGCCAGCAGTTACTCGGCACCCGGAGGTAACATTCAGTACTTC	CASSYSAPGGNIQYF
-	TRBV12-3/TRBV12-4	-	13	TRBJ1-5	TGTGCCAGCAGTTTCGGACAGATTCAGCCCCAGCATTTT	CASSFGQIQPQHF
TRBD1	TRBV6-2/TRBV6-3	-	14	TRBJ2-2	TGTGCCAGCAGTTACCCCACAGGGGGCGGCGAGCTGTTTTTT	CASSYPTGGGELFF
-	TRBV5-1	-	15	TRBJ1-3	TGCGCCAGCAGCTTGCAGGGATTTTCTGGAAACACCATATATTTT	CASSLQGFSGNTIYF
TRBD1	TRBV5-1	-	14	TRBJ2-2	TGCGCCAGCGGACAACGACAGGGCACCGGGGAGCTGTTTTTT	CASGQRQGTGELFF
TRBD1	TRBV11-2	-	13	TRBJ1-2	TGTGCCAGCACTCCACAGGGGGCACATGGCTACACCTTC	CASTPQGAHGYTF
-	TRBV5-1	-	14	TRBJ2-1	TGCGCCAGCAGAGAACGGGACTCCTACAATGAGCAGTTCTTC	CASRERDSYNEQFF
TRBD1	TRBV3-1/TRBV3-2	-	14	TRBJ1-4	TGTGCCAGCAGCCAGACAGGGGGTAATGAAAAACTGTTTTTT	CASSQTGGNEKLFF
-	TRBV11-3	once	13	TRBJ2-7	TGTGCCAGCAGCTCCCGGTTCTCGTACGAGCAGTACTTC	CASSSRFSYEQYF
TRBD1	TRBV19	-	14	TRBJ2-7	TGTGCCAGTAGAAGGACAGGGGGTCCCTACGAGCAGTACTTC	CASRRTGGPYEQYF
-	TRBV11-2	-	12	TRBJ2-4	TGTGCCAGCAGCTGGATCGGGCCGTCGCTGTACTTC	CASSWIGPSLYF
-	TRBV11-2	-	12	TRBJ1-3	TGTGCCAGCCGACAGGAGGGAAACACCATATATTTT	CASRQEGNTIYF
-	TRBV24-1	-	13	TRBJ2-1	TGTGCCACCATGGGGCGCTCCTACAATGAGCAGTTCTTC	CATMGRSYNEQFF
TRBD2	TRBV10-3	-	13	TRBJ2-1	TGTGCCACCACCCTAGCGGGAGTCAATGAGCAGTTCTTC	CATTLAGVNEQFF
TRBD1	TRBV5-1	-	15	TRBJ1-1	TGCGCCAGCAGCCCTGGCCCGACAGGGTCCACTGAAGCTTTCTTT	CASSPGPTGSTEAFF
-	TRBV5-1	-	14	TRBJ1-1	TGCGCCAGCAGATTAGGGACATTGAACACTGAAGCTTTCTTT	CASRLGTLNTEAFF
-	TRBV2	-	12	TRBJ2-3	TGTGCCAGCTTCAGGTACACAGATACGCAGTATTTT	CASFRYTDTQYF